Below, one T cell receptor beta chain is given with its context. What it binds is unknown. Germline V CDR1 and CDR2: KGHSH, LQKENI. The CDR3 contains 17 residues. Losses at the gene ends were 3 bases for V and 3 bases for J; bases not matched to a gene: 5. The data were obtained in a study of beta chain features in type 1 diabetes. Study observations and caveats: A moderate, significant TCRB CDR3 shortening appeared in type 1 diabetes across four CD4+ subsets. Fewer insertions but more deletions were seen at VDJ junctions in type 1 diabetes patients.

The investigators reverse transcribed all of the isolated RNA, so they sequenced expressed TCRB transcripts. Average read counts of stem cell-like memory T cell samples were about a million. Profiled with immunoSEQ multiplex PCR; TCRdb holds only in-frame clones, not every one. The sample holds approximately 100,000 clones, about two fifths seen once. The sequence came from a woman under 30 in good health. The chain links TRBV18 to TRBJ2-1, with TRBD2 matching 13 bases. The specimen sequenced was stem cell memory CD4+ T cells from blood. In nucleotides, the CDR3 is TGTGCCAGCTCACCCCCACTAGCGGGAGGGATCTACAATGAGCAGTTCTTC. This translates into CASSPPLAGGIYNEQFF.